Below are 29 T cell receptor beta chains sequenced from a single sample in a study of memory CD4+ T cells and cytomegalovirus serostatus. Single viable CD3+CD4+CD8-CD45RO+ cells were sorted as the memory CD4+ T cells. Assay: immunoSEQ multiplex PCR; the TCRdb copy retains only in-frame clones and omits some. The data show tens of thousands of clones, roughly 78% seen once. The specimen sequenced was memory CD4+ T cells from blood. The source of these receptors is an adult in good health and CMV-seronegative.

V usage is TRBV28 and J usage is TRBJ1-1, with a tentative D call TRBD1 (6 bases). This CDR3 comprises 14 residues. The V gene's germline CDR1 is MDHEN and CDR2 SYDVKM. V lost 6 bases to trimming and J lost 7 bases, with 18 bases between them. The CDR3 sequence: CASRIGGIGGEAFF. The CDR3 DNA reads TGTGCCAGCAGGATAGGGGGAATCGGCGGTGAAGCTTTCTTT.

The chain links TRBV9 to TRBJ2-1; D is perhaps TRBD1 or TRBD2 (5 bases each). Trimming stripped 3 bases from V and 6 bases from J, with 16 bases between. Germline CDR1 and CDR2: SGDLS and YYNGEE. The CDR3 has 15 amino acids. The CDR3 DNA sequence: TGTGCCAGCAGCGCGGGACGACTGACCGCCAATGAGCAGTTCTTC. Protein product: CASSAGRLTANEQFF. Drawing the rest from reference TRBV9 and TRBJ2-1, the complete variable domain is DSGVTQTPKHLITATGQRVTLRCSPRSGDLSVYWYQQSLDQGLQFLIQYYNGEERAKGNILERFSAQQFPDLHSELNLSSLELGDSALYFCASSAGRLTANEQFFGPGTRLTVL.

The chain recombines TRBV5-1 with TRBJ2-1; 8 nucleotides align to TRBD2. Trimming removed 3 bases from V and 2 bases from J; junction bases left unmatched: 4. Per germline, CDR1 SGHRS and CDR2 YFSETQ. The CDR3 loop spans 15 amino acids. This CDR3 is CASSSLAGTYNEQFF. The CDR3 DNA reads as TGCGCCAGCAGCTCTTTAGCGGGGACCTACAATGAGCAGTTCTTC.

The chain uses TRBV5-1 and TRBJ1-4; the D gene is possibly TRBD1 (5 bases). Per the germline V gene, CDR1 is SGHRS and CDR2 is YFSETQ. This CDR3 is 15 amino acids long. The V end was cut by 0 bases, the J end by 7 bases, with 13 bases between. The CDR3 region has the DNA TGCGCCAGCAGCTTGGAGGGGAGTGGCGTTGAAAAACTGTTTTTT. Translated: CASSLEGSGVEKLFF.

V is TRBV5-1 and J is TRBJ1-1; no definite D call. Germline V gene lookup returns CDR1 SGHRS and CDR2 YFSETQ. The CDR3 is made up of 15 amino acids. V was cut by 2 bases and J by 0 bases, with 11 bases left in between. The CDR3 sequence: CASSFNQMVNTEAFF. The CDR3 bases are TGCGCCAGCAGCTTTAACCAGATGGTGAACACTGAAGCTTTCTTT.

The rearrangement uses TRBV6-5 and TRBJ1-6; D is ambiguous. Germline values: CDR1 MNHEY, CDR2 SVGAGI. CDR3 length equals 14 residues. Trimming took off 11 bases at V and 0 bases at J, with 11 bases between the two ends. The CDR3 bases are TGTGCCGTACAGAGGAGCTCCTATAATTCACCCCTCCACTTT. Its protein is CAVQRSSYNSPLHF.

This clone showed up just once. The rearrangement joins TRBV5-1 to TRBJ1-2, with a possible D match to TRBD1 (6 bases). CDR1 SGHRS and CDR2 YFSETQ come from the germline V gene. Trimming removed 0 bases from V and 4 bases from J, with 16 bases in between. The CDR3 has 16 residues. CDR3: CASSLAPTGTAYGYTF. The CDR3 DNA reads TGCGCCAGCAGCTTGGCGCCAACAGGGACCGCCTATGGCTACACCTTC.

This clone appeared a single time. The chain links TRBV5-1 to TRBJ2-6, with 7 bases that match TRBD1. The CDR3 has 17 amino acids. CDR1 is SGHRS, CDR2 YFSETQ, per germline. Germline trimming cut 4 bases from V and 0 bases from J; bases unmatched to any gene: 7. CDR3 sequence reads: CASSRTGPASGANVLTF. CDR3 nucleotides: TGCGCCAGCAGCCGGACAGGACCAGCCTCTGGGGCCAACGTCCTGACTTTC.

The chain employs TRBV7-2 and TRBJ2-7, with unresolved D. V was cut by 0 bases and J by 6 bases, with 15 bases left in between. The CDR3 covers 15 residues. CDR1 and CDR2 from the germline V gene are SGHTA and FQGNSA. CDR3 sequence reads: CASSLAGQFVAEQYF. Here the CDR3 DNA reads TGTGCCAGCAGCTTAGCCGGCCAGTTCGTCGCCGAGCAGTACTTC.

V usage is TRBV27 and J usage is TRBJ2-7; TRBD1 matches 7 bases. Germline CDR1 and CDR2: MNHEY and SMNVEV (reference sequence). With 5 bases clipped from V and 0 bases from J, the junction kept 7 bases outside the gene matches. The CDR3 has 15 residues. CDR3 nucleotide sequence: TGTGCCAGCAGTCCCGGACAGGCCTACTCCTACGAGCAGTACTTC. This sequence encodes CASSPGQAYSYEQYF.

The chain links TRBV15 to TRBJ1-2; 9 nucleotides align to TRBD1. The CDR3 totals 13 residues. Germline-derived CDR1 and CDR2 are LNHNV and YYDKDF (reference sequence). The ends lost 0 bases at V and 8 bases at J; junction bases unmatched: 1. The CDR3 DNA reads TGTGCCACCAGCAGAGAGGACAGGGGAGGCTACACCTTC. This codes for CATSREDRGGYTF.

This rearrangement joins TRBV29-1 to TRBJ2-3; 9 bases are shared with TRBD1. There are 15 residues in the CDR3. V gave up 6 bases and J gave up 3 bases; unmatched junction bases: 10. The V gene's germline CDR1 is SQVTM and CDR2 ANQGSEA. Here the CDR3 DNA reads TGCAGCGTAGAACCGGGACAGGGTGCGACAGATACGCAGTATTTT. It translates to CSVEPGQGATDTQYF.

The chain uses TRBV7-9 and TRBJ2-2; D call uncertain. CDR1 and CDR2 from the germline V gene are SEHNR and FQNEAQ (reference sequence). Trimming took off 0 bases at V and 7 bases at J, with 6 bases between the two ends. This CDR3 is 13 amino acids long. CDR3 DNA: TGTGCCAGCAGCTTAGCGCTTCACGGGGAGCTGTTTTTT. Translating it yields CASSLALHGELFF.

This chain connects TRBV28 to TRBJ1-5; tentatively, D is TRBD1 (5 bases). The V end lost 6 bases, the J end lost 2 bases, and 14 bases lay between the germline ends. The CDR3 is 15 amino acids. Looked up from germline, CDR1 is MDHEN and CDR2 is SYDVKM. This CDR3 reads CASRVGELGNQPQHF. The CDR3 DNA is TGTGCCAGCAGGGTAGGGGAATTGGGCAATCAGCCCCAGCATTTT. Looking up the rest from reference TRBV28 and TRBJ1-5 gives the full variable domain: DVKVTQSSRYLVKRTGEKVFLECVQDMDHENMFWYRQDPGLGLRLIYFSYDVKMKEKGDIPEGYSVSREKKERFSLILESASTNQTSMYLCASRVGELGNQPQHFGDGTRLSIL.

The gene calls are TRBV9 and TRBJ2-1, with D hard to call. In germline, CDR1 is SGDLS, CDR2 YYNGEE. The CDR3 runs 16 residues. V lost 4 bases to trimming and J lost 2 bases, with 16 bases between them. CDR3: CASSRREQPPYNEQFF. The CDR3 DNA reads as TGTGCCAGCAGCCGACGTGAACAACCGCCCTACAATGAGCAGTTCTTC. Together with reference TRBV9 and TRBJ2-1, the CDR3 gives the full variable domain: DSGVTQTPKHLITATGQRVTLRCSPRSGDLSVYWYQQSLDQGLQFLIQYYNGEERAKGNILERFSAQQFPDLHSELNLSSLELGDSALYFCASSRREQPPYNEQFFGPGTRLTVL.

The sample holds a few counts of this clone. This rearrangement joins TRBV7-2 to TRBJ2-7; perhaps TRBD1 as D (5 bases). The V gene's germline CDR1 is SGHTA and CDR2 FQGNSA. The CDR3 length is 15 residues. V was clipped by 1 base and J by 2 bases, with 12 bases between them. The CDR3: CASSLVLDTAYEQYF. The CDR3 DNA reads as TGTGCCAGCAGCTTAGTACTGGACACAGCCTACGAGCAGTACTTC.

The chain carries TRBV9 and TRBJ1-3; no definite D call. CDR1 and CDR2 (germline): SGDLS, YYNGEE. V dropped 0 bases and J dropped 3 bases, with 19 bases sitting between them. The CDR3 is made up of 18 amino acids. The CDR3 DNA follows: TGTGCCAGCAGCGTAGGAGGAGCAGGAGCAAAGCTTGGAAACACCATATATTTT. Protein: CASSVGGAGAKLGNTIYF.

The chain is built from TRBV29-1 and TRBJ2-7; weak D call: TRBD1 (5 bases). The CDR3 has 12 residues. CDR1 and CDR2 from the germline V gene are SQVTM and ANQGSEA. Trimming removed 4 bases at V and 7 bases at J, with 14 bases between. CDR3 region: CSVVTGKREQYF. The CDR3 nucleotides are TGCAGCGTTGTTACAGGAAAGAGAGAGCAGTACTTC.

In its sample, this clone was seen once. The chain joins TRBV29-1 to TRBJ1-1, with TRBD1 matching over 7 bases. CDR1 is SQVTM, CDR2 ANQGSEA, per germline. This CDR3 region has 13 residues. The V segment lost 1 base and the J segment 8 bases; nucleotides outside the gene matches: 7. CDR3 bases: TGCAGCGTTGAAGTTAAACTAGGGGGCGAAGCTTTCTTT. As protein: CSVEVKLGGEAFF.

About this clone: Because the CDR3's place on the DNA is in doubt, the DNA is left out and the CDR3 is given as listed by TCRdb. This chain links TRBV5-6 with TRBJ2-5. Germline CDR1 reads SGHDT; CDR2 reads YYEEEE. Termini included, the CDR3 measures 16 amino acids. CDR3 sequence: CASSLTIRAGPETQYF.

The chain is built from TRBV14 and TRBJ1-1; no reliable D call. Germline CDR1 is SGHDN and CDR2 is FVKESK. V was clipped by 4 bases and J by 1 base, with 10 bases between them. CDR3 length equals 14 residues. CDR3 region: CASSLTPGNTEAFF. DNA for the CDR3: TGTGCCAGCAGCCTGACCCCGGGGAACACTGAAGCTTTCTTT.

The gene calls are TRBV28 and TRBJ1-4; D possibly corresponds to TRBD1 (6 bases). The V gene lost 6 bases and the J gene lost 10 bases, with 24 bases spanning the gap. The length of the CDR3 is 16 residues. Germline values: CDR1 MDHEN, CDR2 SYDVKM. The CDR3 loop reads CASSLGGDGSRGKLFF. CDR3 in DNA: TGTGCCAGCAGCCTAGGGGGGGACGGCTCGAGGGGAAAACTGTTTTTT. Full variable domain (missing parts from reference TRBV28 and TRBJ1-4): DVKVTQSSRYLVKRTGEKVFLECVQDMDHENMFWYRQDPGLGLRLIYFSYDVKMKEKGDIPEGYSVSREKKERFSLILESASTNQTSMYLCASSLGGDGSRGKLFFGSGTQLSVL.

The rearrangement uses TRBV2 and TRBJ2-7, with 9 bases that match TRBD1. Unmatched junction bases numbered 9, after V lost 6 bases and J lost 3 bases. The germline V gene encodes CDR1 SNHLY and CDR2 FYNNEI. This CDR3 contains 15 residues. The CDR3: CASRKGTGKGYEQYF. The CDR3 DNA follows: TGTGCCAGCAGGAAAGGGACAGGGAAGGGCTACGAGCAGTACTTC.

The CDR3 DNA sequence: TGCGCCAGCAGCCAAGAGCCAGTGAATTCACCCCTCCACTTT. This sequence encodes CASSQEPVNSPLHF. V gene TRBV4-3 combines with J gene TRBJ1-6, with D unclear. Germline CDR1 reads LGHNA; CDR2 reads YSLEER. CDR3 length: 14 residues. Trimming removed 0 bases from V and 7 bases from J, with 7 bases in between.

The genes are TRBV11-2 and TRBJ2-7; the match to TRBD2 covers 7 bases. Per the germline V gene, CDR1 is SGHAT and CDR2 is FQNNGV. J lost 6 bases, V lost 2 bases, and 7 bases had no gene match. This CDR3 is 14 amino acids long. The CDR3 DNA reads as TGTGCCAGCAGCTTAATCAGCGGGGCAGGCGAGCAGTACTTC. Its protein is CASSLISGAGEQYF. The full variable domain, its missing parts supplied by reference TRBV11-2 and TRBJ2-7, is EAGVAQSPRYKIIEKRQSVAFWCNPISGHATLYWYQQILGQGPKLLIQFQNNGVVDDSQLPKDRFSAERLKGVDSTLKIQPAKLEDSAVYLCASSLISGAGEQYFGPGTRLTVT.

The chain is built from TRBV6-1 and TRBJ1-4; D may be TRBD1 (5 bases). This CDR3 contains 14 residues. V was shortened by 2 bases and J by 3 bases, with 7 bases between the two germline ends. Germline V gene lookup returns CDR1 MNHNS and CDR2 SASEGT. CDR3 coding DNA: TGTGCCAGCAGTGAATCGGGGCCTAATGAAAAACTGTTTTTT. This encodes CASSESGPNEKLFF.

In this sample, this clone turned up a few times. The CDR3 DNA sequence: TGCGCCAGCAGCTTTGGACAGGGTGGGTCTGGAAACACCATATATTTT. This translates into CASSFGQGGSGNTIYF. This rearrangement joins TRBV5-1 to TRBJ1-3, with TRBD1 identical over 8 bases. The V gene end was trimmed by 2 bases and the J gene end by 1 base; junction bases not matched to a gene: 5. The V gene's germline CDR1 is SGHRS and CDR2 YFSETQ. This CDR3 spans 16 amino acids.

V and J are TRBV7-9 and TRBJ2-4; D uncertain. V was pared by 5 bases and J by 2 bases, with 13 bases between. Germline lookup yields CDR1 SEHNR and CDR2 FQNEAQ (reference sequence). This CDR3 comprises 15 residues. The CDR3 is CASSILQGTKNIQYF. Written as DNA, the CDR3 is TGTGCCAGCAGCATCCTACAAGGCACCAAAAACATTCAGTACTTC.

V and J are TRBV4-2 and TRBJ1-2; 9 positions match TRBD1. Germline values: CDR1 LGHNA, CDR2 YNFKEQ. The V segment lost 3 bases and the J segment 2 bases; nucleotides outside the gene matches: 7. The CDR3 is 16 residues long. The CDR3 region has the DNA TGTGCCAGCAGCCATACTCCGGGACAGGGAAACTATGGCTACACCTTC. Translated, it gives CASSHTPGQGNYGYTF.